This T cell receptor (beta chain) was found in a study of T-cell reconstitution after alpha-beta-depleted transplantation in children. The authors prepared the TCRbeta library with unique molecular identifiers. TCRdb fed the PCR reads into MiXCR, producing one record per CDR3 protein. The sample contains some 290,000 distinct CDR3 sequences, more than 9% of which appear only once. This clonotype turned up a few times. Germline CDR1 is SGHDN and CDR2 is FVKESK. V lost 2 bases, J lost 2 bases, and 16 bases lay in between. The CDR3 is made up of 17 amino acids. Sequencing was performed on PBMCs from the stem cell graft donor, taken from the stem cell graft. The chain recombines TRBV14 with TRBJ2-1, with unresolved D. This TCR came from a human donor who donated a stem cell graft to a child with SCID. CDR3 in amino acids: CASSQSLVEFTYNEQFF. The CDR3 bases are TGTGCCAGCAGCCAAAGTCTTGTGGAGTTCACCTACAATGAGCAGTTCTTC.